One T cell receptor (beta chain) is described in this entry. Its antigen is unknown. No per-base quality is available; no much larger clone lies one base away. The sample originates from a study of blood T cells in healthy people across ages (dated by TCRdb to between 2014 and 2017). In the study overall: Template switching captured roughly one uniquely barcoded TCR beta cDNA molecule per two T cells in model experiments. Age-related changes in TCR beta repertoire diversity were measured in the study by deep sequencing normalized with unique cDNA molecular identifiers. Four age groups were formed from the donors: young (average roughly 15 years), middle-aged (around 40), aged (under 70) and long-lived (approximately 80). To avoid experimental bias, donors of different ages were spread randomly across the sequencing lanes. The study analyzed two additional independent replicas of 1 million unique cDNA reads from the same blood draw for two donors, one aged 18 to 30 and one aged 80 or older.

Libraries were made using 5' RACE. TCRdb records Illumina HiSeq 2500 as the sequencer. The second PCR ran for roughly 7 to 12 cycles and used a J-beta primer mix along with a sample-barcoded 5' primer. Each TCR beta cDNA molecule received a unique molecular identifier from a template-switch 5' adaptor carrying 12 random nucleotides. Each sample yielded at least 3 million CDR3-containing paired-end reads. First-strand cDNA synthesis was performed from all RNA using the Mint cDNA synthesis kit, with priming by a TRBC-specific oligonucleotide. Following uracil-DNA glycosylase treatment, all cDNA underwent a first 18-cycle PCR with the universal primers M1SS and BC2_uni_R. In the paper's pipeline: Each sample was normalized by randomly selecting 1 million high-quality reads, each carrying a distinct molecular identifier. Reads with shared molecular identifiers were discarded instead of being binned into consensus sequences. MiTCR, set to a Q25 quality threshold and the strictest error-elimination algorithm, was used for CDR3 identification, clonotype clustering and error correction. Lower-bound total TCR beta diversity was estimated with a nonparametric unseen species model using Euler transformation. TCRdb's own reprocessing of the public reads used fastp at Q25 and MiXCR and kept productive beta chains. Each CDR3 protein appears once, grouped with its most common genes and DNA. The V and J calls and clone size come from TCRdb's table, not from the authors' own analysis. A total of 910,000 or so distinct CDR3 sequences appear in this sample, just over 50% of them only once. The ten biggest clones cover 20% to 25% of the sample.

Systemically healthy Caucasian individuals from Russia, 35 to 50 in total and aged about 6 to 100 years, were included as donors. Around 10 milliliters of peripheral blood were collected from each donor into EDTA-treated Vacutainer tubes. Ficoll-Paque density-gradient centrifugation was used to isolate PBMCs, with at least 6.5 million per sample. Total RNA, at least 5.5 micrograms per sample, was extracted from PBMCs with Trizol reagent. Naive CD45RAhigh/CD27high T cell percentages were measured by flow cytometry on a PBMC aliquot from every donor. The germline V gene provides CDR1 SGHAT and CDR2 FQNNGV. From its cysteine to its phenylalanine, the CDR3 spans 14 amino acids. CDR3 DNA only is kept here, 42 bases in frame from base 1. V and J lose 5 bases and 4 bases, and a span of 14 bases separates them. Summary of the overall study and its limitations: Because the CMV infection status of the donors was unknown, age-related changes in expanded clonotypes may potentially have been confounded. Since profiling was done on bulk unsorted PBMCs, naive and antigen-experienced compartments could not be conclusively compared. Observed TCR beta diversity correlated strongly with the percentage of naive T cells measured by flow cytometry. Estimates of total diversity based on one million sequenced T cells were considered lower bounds and underestimates. Compared with the aged group, more naive CD4+ T cells, fewer expanded clones and increased TCR diversity were shown by the long-lived group, suggesting age selection. As age increased, observed TCR beta diversity per million T cells dropped in a roughly linear way, and a significant reduction was already evident by age 40.

The chain links TRBV11-2 with TRBJ2-5; the D gene identity is not certain. The sample consisted of blood. This TCR was recovered from a woman between 55 and 75 years old in good health. The CDR3 here reads CASSPDDGRETQYF. The DNA is TGTGCCAGCAGCCCAGATGATGGGCGAGAGACCCAGTACTTC.